This T cell receptor beta chain comes out of a study of cytomegalovirus exposure and HLA in healthy donors. Points from the study as a whole: Across donors, most TCRs were seen rarely, yet some public ones were widespread.

The CDR3 extends over 13 amino acids. Concerning this clone itself: Antigen specificity is unknown.

TCRdb keeps only in-frame clones here, not all; method: immunoSEQ multiplex PCR. The table lists nearly 200,000 clones, around 83% of them singletons. J is TRBJ2-7 and V is TRBV12-1; the tabulated D call, TRBD1, remains unverified against the DNA. TRBV12-1 is annotated as a pseudogene. Input material: PBMCs. The origin of this receptor is a woman in her thirties in good health and CMV-seropositive. The CDR3, as DNA: TGTGCCAGCAGATTTTTGAGCAGGTACGAGCAGTACTTC. Translated: CASRFLSRYEQYF.